The 25 T cell receptor beta chains below were found in one sample sequenced in a study of blood T cell repertoires in COVID-19. This table comes from immunoSEQ multiplex PCR, and its TCRdb copy is limited to in-frame clones, with some not included. The data contain some 120,000 clones, about nine tenths of them singletons. The sequenced sample was peripheral blood. The receptors stem from a human donor with active COVID-19. The donor label of this sample is uncertain.

This clone occurred a few times. CDR3 nucleotides: TGTGCCAGCAGTTGGGACACTAGCAATCAGCCCCAGCATTTT. It yields the protein CASSWDTSNQPQHF. The rearrangement joins TRBV2 to TRBJ1-5; a possible D gene is TRBD1 (6 bases). Trimming shortened V by 5 bases and J by 0 bases, and 8 bases separated the two germline ends. The CDR3 is made up of 14 amino acids. Looked up from germline, CDR1 is SNHLY and CDR2 is FYNNEI.

The chain joins TRBV7-9 to TRBJ2-1; 10 bases are shared with TRBD2. Germline V gene lookup returns CDR1 SEHNR and CDR2 FQNEAQ (reference sequence). The CDR3 is 16 amino acids. J was trimmed by 7 bases and V by 6 bases; bases with no gene match: 12. CDR3 protein: CASSQERGGLGNEQFF. The CDR3, as DNA: TGTGCCAGCAGTCAAGAGCGGGGGGGCCTAGGGAATGAGCAGTTCTTC.

The V call is TRBV2, the J call TRBJ1-2; 7 bases fit TRBD1. The CDR3 sequence is 15 residues long. Germline assignment: CDR1 SNHLY and CDR2 FYNNEI. Losses at the gene ends were 1 base for V and 2 bases for J; bases not matched to a gene: 4. Here the CDR3 DNA reads TGTGCCAGCAGTGAAGGAAGACAGGGCAACTATGGCTACACCTTC. Residues: CASSEGRQGNYGYTF.

The rearrangement links TRBV11-2 to TRBJ1-3; D may be TRBD1 (5 bases). The germline V gene encodes CDR1 SGHAT and CDR2 FQNNGV. Trimming took 0 bases from V and 2 from J, leaving 11 bases between them. This CDR3 spans 16 amino acids. The CDR3 spells CASSLDLSGAGNTIYF. The CDR3 DNA reads TGTGCCAGCAGCTTAGATTTGTCGGGGGCTGGAAACACCATATATTTT. Full variable domain (rest looked up from reference TRBV11-2 and TRBJ1-3): EAGVAQSPRYKIIEKRQSVAFWCNPISGHATLYWYQQILGQGPKLLIQFQNNGVVDDSQLPKDRFSAERLKGVDSTLKIQPAKLEDSAVYLCASSLDLSGAGNTIYFGEGSWLTVV.

The table lists this clone with a count of one. The genes are TRBV4-3 and TRBJ2-3, with TRBD2 matching 14 bases. This CDR3 has 15 residues. CDR1 is LGHNA, CDR2 YSLEER, per germline. The V segment lost 4 bases and the J segment 4 bases; nucleotides outside the gene matches: 1. The CDR3 reads CASSRLAGGPDTQYF. DNA of the CDR3: TGCGCCAGCAGCCGACTAGCGGGGGGGCCAGATACGCAGTATTTT.

The genes are TRBV6-1 and TRBJ1-6; D is ambiguous. This CDR3 is 15 amino acids long. V was cut by 6 bases and J by 3 bases, with 12 bases left in between. Germline CDR1 and CDR2: MNHNS and SASEGT. The CDR3 loop is CASSVYSGYNSPLHF. The CDR3 DNA reads as TGTGCCAGCAGCGTTTATTCGGGCTATAATTCACCCCTCCACTTT.

Notes on this clone: The sample contains more than one DNA sequence encoding this CDR3. The rearrangement uses TRBV2 and TRBJ2-3; 7 bases match TRBD1. The CDR3 sequence is 13 residues long. Germline V gene sequence: CDR1 SNHLY, CDR2 FYNNEI. Trimming took 4 bases from V and 3 from J; bases not matched to a gene: 1. This CDR3 is CASSGQGTDTQYF. Here the CDR3 DNA reads TGTGCCAGCAGTGGACAGGGAACAGATACGCAGTATTTT.

The genes are TRBV5-4 and TRBJ2-3, with D possibly matching TRBD1 (6 bases). Between the trimmed V and J ends, which lost 1 base and 5 bases, there was a span of 17 bases. The germline gives CDR1 SGHNT, CDR2 YYREEE (reference sequence). This CDR3 has 16 amino acids. CDR3 protein: CASSLTVQGRGDTQYF. Written as DNA, the CDR3 is TGTGCCAGCAGCTTGACTGTACAGGGTCGGGGAGATACGCAGTATTTT.

This clone was detected only once. The V and J genes are TRBV19 and TRBJ2-2; D unclear. V was trimmed by 9 bases and J by 6 bases, leaving 8 bases between them. The CDR3 contains 11 residues. Germline V lookup: CDR1 LNHDA, CDR2 SQIVND (reference sequence). CDR3 bases: TGTGCCAGGATGTCGGCCGGGGAGCTGTTTTTT. Amino acids: CARMSAGELFF.

This clone was seen only a few times. Distinct nucleotide sequences in the sample also encode this CDR3. The chain carries TRBV5-1 and TRBJ1-1; D not certain. This CDR3 is built from 14 residues. Germline CDR1 and CDR2: SGHRS and YFSETQ. With 0 bases removed from V and 0 bases from J, the gap between germline ends came to 6 bases. CDR3 sequence: CASSLADMNTEAFF. The CDR3 DNA is TGCGCCAGCAGCTTGGCAGATATGAACACTGAAGCTTTCTTT.

CDR3 coding DNA: TGTGCCAGCAGTTTAATCTTCGGACAGGCAGGGAATGAGCAGTTCTTC. Translating it yields CASSLIFGQAGNEQFF. This sequence joins TRBV27 and TRBJ2-1, with TRBD1 matching over 7 bases. Trimming took 2 bases from V and 7 from J; bases not matched to a gene: 11. There are 16 residues in the CDR3. Germline CDR1 MNHEY, CDR2 SMNVEV (reference sequence).

The CDR3 nucleotides read TGTGCCAGCAGCGTGGGACTAGCGGGTCTAACGAACACCGGGGAGCTGTTTTTT. Amino acids: CASSVGLAGLTNTGELFF. The chain carries TRBV9 and TRBJ2-2, with 12 positions matching TRBD2. The CDR3 runs to 18 residues. The V segment lost 2 bases and the J segment 0 bases; nucleotides outside the gene matches: 5. CDR1 and CDR2 from the germline V gene are SGDLS and YYNGEE.

CDR3 sequence: CASSPEGTGVWPETQYF. CDR3 bases: TGCGCCAGCAGCCCAGAGGGGACAGGGGTTTGGCCGGAGACCCAGTACTTC. The chain combines TRBV4-1 with TRBJ2-5, with 10 bases fitting TRBD1. CDR1 and CDR2 from the germline V gene are MGHRA and YSYEKL. This CDR3 is 17 amino acids long. V lost 4 bases, J lost 5 bases, and 13 bases stayed unmatched.

The rearrangement links TRBV28 to TRBJ2-7; the match to TRBD1 covers 7 bases. V shed 0 bases and J 4 bases; nucleotides not matched to a gene: 0. Per germline, CDR1 MDHEN and CDR2 SYDVKM. The CDR3 is 13 residues long. DNA for the CDR3: TGTGCCAGCAGTTTATGGGGACAGTACGAGCAGTACTTC. Its translation is CASSLWGQYEQYF.

The gene calls are TRBV7-9 and TRBJ2-3, with 7 bases identical to TRBD2. The germline V gene encodes CDR1 SEHNR and CDR2 FQNEAQ (reference sequence). This CDR3 has 15 residues. V lost 5 bases to trimming and J lost 2 bases; unmatched junction nucleotides: 7. The CDR3 nucleotides read TGTGCCAGCAGCCCTCGGGGGGTCCACACAGATACGCAGTATTTT. Protein product: CASSPRGVHTDTQYF.

This clone was detected only a few times. CDR3 in DNA: TGTGCCAGCAGCGAGTCGGGGGCCTACGAGCAGTACTTC. Encoded protein: CASSESGAYEQYF. The rearrangement uses TRBV7-9 and TRBJ2-7, with D possibly being TRBD2 (6 bases). V dropped 5 bases and J dropped 2 bases, with 10 bases sitting between them. Germline V lookup: CDR1 SEHNR, CDR2 FQNEAQ (reference sequence). The CDR3 consists of 13 residues.

The chain is built from TRBV27 and TRBJ1-1, with 8 bases that match TRBD1. The CDR3 sequence is 14 residues long. The germline gives CDR1 MNHEY, CDR2 SMNVEV (reference sequence). V shed 2 bases, J shed 11 bases, and the junction held 10 bases outside the gene matches. CDR3 sequence: CASSLLQGAREAFF. CDR3 nucleotide sequence: TGTGCCAGCAGTTTACTCCAGGGGGCAAGGGAGGCTTTCTTT.

J is TRBJ1-1 and V is TRBV6-2 or TRBV6-3; D is undetermined. CDR1 and CDR2 from the germline V gene are MNHEY and SVGEGT. The CDR3 spans 12 residues. V was shortened by 4 bases and J by 5 bases, with 8 bases between the two germline ends. CDR3: CASSSGWTEAFF. The CDR3 bases are TGTGCCAGCAGTTCAGGTTGGACTGAAGCTTTCTTT.

This clone was detected only a few times. The chain recombines TRBV2 with TRBJ1-6, with D perhaps TRBD1 (5 bases). This CDR3 has 17 amino acids. Trimming shortened V by 8 bases and J by 9 bases, and 26 bases separated the two germline ends. Germline CDR1 SNHLY, CDR2 FYNNEI. This CDR3 is CASRTNIGGTRGSPLHF. CDR3 DNA: TGTGCCAGCCGAACCAACATCGGGGGGACCCGAGGTTCACCCCTCCACTTT.

The V gene is TRBV19, the J gene TRBJ2-6; 12 bases map to TRBD2. The V gene's germline CDR1 is LNHDA and CDR2 SQIVND (reference sequence). With V trimmed by 9 bases and J by 2 bases, 5 bases remained unmatched. The CDR3 loop spans 16 amino acids. CDR3 loop: CASVPSGGAGANVLTF. The CDR3, as DNA: TGTGCCAGCGTTCCTAGCGGGGGGGCTGGGGCCAACGTCCTGACTTTC.

In its sample, this clone was seen a few times. The chain carries TRBV19 and TRBJ1-2, with TRBD1 identical over 8 bases. This CDR3 region has 15 residues. CDR1 and CDR2 (germline): LNHDA, SQIVND (reference sequence). With 3 bases clipped from V and 3 bases from J, the junction kept 6 bases outside the gene matches. CDR3 nucleotide sequence: TGTGCCAGTAGTATCGGCGGACAGGGCCACTATGGCTACACCTTC. It yields the protein CASSIGGQGHYGYTF.

This chain uses TRBV12-3 or TRBV12-4 with TRBJ2-1; weak D call: TRBD1 (5 bases). The germline V and J ends were trimmed by 7 bases and 6 bases, with 13 bases remaining between them. The CDR3 spans 13 residues. This CDR3 is CASNKDTSNEQFF. The CDR3 DNA reads TGTGCCAGCAACAAGGACACCTCCAATGAGCAGTTCTTC.

The chain joins TRBV6-4 to TRBJ2-3, with TRBD2 matching over 8 bases. The germline V gene encodes CDR1 MRHNA and CDR2 SNTAGT. The V and J ends lost 0 bases and 2 bases, in that order; junction bases with no gene match: 7. The CDR3 is 17 residues long. As DNA, the CDR3 is TGTGCCAGCAGTGACTCTCGGACTAGCTTATCCACAGATACGCAGTATTTT. Protein sequence: CASSDSRTSLSTDTQYF.

The chain is built from TRBV27 and TRBJ2-7, with a possible D match to TRBD1 (5 bases). Germline CDR1 is MNHEY and CDR2 is SMNVEV (reference sequence). The CDR3 spans 13 residues. The germline V and J ends were trimmed by 5 bases and 0 bases, with 8 bases remaining between them. This chain's CDR3 is CASSQGVSYEQYF. The CDR3, as DNA: TGTGCCAGCAGTCAAGGGGTCTCCTACGAGCAGTACTTC.

V gene TRBV2 combines with J gene TRBJ2-1; D perhaps matches TRBD2 (7 bases). The CDR3 loop spans 15 amino acids. V lost 8 bases and J 4 bases, leaving 18 bases between the germline ends. Looked up from germline, CDR1 is SNHLY and CDR2 is FYNNEI. The CDR3 DNA follows: TGTGCCAGCTGCCGGGGGGCAACCCCTTACAATGAGCAGTTCTTC. The encoded protein is CASCRGATPYNEQFF.